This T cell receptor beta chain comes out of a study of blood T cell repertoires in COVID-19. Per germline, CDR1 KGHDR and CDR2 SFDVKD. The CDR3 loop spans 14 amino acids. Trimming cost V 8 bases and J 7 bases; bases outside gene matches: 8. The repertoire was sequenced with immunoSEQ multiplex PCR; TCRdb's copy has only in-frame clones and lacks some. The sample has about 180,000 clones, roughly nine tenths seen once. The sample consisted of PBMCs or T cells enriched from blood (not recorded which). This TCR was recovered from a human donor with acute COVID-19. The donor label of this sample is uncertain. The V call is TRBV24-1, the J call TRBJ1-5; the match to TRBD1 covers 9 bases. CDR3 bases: TGTGCCACCAACCCGGGACAGGGAGGGCAGCCCCAGCATTTT. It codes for CATNPGQGGQPQHF.